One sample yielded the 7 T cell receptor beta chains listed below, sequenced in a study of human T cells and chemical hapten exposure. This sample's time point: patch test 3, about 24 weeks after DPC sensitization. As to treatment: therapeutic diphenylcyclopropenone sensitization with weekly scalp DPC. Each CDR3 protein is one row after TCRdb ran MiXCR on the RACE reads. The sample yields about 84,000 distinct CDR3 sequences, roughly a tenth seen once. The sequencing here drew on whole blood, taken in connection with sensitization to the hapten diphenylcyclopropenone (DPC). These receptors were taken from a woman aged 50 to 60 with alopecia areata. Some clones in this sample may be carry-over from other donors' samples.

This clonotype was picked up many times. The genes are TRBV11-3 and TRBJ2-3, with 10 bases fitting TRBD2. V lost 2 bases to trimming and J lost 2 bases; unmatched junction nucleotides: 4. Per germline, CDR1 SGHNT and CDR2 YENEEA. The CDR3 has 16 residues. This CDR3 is CASSLLAGVLTDTQYF. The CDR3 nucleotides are TGTGCCAGCAGCTTACTAGCGGGGGTTCTCACAGATACGCAGTATTTT.

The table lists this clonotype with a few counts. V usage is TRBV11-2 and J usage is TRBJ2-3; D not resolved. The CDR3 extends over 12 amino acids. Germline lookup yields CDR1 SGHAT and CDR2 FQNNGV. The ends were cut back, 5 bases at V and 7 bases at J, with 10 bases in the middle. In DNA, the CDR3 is TGTGCCAGCAGCCGACGTTGGAATACGCAGTATTTT. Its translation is CASSRRWNTQYF.

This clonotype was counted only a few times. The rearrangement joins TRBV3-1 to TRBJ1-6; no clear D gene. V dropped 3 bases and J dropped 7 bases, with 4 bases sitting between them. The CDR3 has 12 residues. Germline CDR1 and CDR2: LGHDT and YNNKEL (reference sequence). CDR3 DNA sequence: TGTGCCAGCAGCCACATCAATTCACCCCTCCACTTT. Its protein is CASSHINSPLHF.

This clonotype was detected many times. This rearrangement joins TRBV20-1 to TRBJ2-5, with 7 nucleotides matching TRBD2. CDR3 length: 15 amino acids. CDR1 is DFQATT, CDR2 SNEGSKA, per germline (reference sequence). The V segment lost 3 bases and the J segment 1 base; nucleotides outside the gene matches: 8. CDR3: CSASPGLAVQETQYF. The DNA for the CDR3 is TGCAGTGCTAGCCCCGGGCTAGCGGTCCAAGAGACCCAGTACTTC.

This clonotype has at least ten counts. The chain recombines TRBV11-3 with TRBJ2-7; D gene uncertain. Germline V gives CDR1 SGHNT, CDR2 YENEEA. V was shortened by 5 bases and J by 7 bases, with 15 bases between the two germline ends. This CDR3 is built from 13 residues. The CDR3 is CASSPWTNGEQYF. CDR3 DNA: TGTGCCAGCAGCCCCTGGACCAACGGGGAGCAGTACTTC.

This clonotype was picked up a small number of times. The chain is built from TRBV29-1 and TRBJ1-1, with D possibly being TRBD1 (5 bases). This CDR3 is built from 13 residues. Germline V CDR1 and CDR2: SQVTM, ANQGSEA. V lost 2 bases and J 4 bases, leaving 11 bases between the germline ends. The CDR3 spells CSVERGTTTEAFF. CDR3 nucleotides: TGCAGCGTTGAACGGGGGACGACCACTGAAGCTTTCTTT.

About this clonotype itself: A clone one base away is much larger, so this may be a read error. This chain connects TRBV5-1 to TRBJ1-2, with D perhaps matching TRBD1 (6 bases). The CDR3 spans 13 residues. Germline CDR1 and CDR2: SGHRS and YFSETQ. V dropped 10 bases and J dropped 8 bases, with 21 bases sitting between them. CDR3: CACTPGTLSGYTF. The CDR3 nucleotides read TGCGCCTGCACTCCGGGGACATTGAGCGGCTACACCTTC.